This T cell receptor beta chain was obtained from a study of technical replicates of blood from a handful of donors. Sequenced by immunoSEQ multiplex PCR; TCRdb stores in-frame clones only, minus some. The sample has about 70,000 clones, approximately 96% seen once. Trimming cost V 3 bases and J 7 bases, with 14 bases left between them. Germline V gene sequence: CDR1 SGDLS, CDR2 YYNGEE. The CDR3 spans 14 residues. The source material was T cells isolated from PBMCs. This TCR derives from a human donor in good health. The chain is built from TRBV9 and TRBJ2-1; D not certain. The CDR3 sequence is CASSAPRVPNEQFF. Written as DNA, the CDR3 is TGTGCCAGCAGCGCTCCTAGAGTCCCGAATGAGCAGTTCTTC. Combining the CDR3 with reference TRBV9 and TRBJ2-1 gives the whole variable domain DSGVTQTPKHLITATGQRVTLRCSPRSGDLSVYWYQQSLDQGLQFLIQYYNGEERAKGNILERFSAQQFPDLHSELNLSSLELGDSALYFCASSAPRVPNEQFFGPGTRLTVL.